This T cell receptor beta chain was captured by sequencing in a study of T cell repertoires in cytomegalovirus infection (dated by TCRdb to about 2019). Regarding the research as a whole: Donor HLA type was relevant to the analysis, as public TCR beta signatures indicated carriage of CMV infection together with the matching HLA type. Results the study describes overall, beyond this receptor: The ex vivo response was dominated by HLA-C-restricted CMV-specific TCR beta clonotypes, and the single most frequent clonotype in two of eight donors was supplied by these HLA-C-restricted clonotypes. Cumulative frequency of public TCR beta family members discriminated carriers of CMV infection plus the relevant HLA type in this cohort and an independent roughly 320-donor cohort.

Sequencing used an Illumina HiSeq 1500. In-frame beta chains were kept once TCRdb had trimmed the public reads at Q25 with fastp and called clones with MiXCR. Entries are consolidated by CDR3 protein sequence, retaining the most common genes and DNA. The sample profile shows around 210,000 distinct CDR3 sequences; about 5.9% of them were found once. 6.5% of the sample is held by the ten biggest clonotypes. Taken from the germline V gene, the CDR1 and CDR2 loops are ENHRY and SYGVKD. Counted from cysteine to phenylalanine, this CDR3 has 14 amino acids. Of all the DNA, just the CDR3 is kept, 42 bases in frame from base 1. V loses 1 base, J loses 7 bases, and the germline ends lie 8 bases apart. This clonotype came up many times. The target of this receptor is not known. Per-base quality was not reported, and no clone a single base away is much larger than it.

The TCR sequence derives from a human donor in good health (CMV status not recorded). Some clones in this sample may be carry-over from other donors' samples. The rearranged segments are TRBV10-3 and TRBJ1-6, and perhaps TRBD1 as D gene, on 6 matching bases. Source material: PBMCs. The DNA is as follows: TGTGCCATCAGTGAGTACAGGGAGAATTCACCCCTCCACTTT. The encoded protein is CAISEYRENSPLHF.